A selection of T cell receptor beta chains follows, all from one sample in a study of cytomegalovirus exposure and HLA in healthy donors. TCRdb's copy holds only in-frame clones and misses some; the assay was immunoSEQ multiplex PCR. The table has more than 75,000 clones, around 70% seen once; the top ten hold more than 8%. Specimen: PBMCs. The receptor source for this set is a middle-aged man in good health and CMV-seropositive. The CDR3 runs from the conserved cysteine through the conserved F or W. Fields, in order: V gene, CDR3 protein.

v_gene: TRBV2; CDR3aa: CASRTTSRGPGELFF
v_gene: TRBV4-1; CDR3aa: CASSQALAGGTEETQYF
v_gene: TRBV19; CDR3aa: CASRGQRFYNEQFF
v_gene: TRBV7-6; CDR3aa: CASSLAAGGQFF
v_gene: TRBV6-5; CDR3aa: CASRPEPNTEAFF
v_gene: TRBV28; CDR3aa: CASIRVGRGNIQYF
v_gene: TRBV7-2; CDR3aa: CASSFGTGLGPTDTQYF
v_gene: TRBV7-9; CDR3aa: CASRPTSGGLTGELFF
v_gene: TRBV2; CDR3aa: CASSDPTGGSETQYF
v_gene: TRBV10-2; CDR3aa: CASSESTLASSQAYNEQFF
v_gene: TRBV2; CDR3aa: CASSSGGDPYEQYF
v_gene: TRBV5-1; CDR3aa: CASSPGQRTDTQYF
v_gene: TRBV6-1; CDR3aa: CASSEPQGGSTGANVLTF
v_gene: TRBV7-9; CDR3aa: CASSGDRGTEAFF
v_gene: TRBV10-2; CDR3aa: CASGPGYEQYF
v_gene: TRBV7-9; CDR3aa: CASSLGGTGSSPQETQYF
v_gene: TRBV25-1; CDR3aa: CASSPRTGRGANVLTF
v_gene: TRBV6-1; CDR3aa: CASLPITGPQHF
v_gene: TRBV15; CDR3aa: CATSRAGGDVVQQYF
v_gene: TRBV30; CDR3aa: CAWSREETQYF
v_gene: TRBV6-6; CDR3aa: CASSPRQATNEKLFF
v_gene: TRBV7-9; CDR3aa: CASSLANSGTRSYEQYF
v_gene: TRBV7-3; CDR3aa: CASSLGQGYIQYF
v_gene: TRBV28; CDR3aa: CASTTPGQGYEQYF
v_gene: TRBV11-2; CDR3aa: CASSALTGFQETQYF
v_gene: TRBV5-1; CDR3aa: CASSVGQSADTQYF
v_gene: TRBV28; CDR3aa: CASSAGTGKDNEKLFF
v_gene: TRBV9; CDR3aa: CASSVDPGGSSPLHF
v_gene: TRBV7-9; CDR3aa: CASSLGGSLNTQYF
v_gene: TRBV29-1; CDR3aa: CSVEGKGAYEQYF
v_gene: TRBV7-6; CDR3aa: CASSQGLAGPEGTQYF
v_gene: TRBV5-4; CDR3aa: CASSKSQGDRDTQYF
v_gene: TRBV7-9; CDR3aa: CASSRTGGETQYF
v_gene: TRBV30; CDR3aa: CAWSNRGRADTQYF
v_gene: TRBV7-2; CDR3aa: CASSLSRQGAEQYF
v_gene: TRBV7-9; CDR3aa: CASSAWTSGGYNEQFF
v_gene: TRBV6-1; CDR3aa: CASSEAGAGYGYTF
v_gene: TRBV6-6; CDR3aa: CASNVAGPYNEQFF
v_gene: TRBV5-1; CDR3aa: CASSLGATGAADGYTF
v_gene: TRBV27; CDR3aa: CASSFRGAFSAEAFF
v_gene: TRBV6-5; CDR3aa: CASSFGTGDTQYF
v_gene: TRBV19; CDR3aa: CASSQGAYNSPLHF
v_gene: TRBV9; CDR3aa: CASSVGSGREYNEQFF
v_gene: TRBV28; CDR3aa: CASRIPGSSLYNEQFF
v_gene: TRBV10-1; CDR3aa: CASSEDRYTEAFF
v_gene: TRBV28; CDR3aa: CASSLAPTESSYEQYF
v_gene: TRBV6-1; CDR3aa: CASSEDEREPYEQYF
v_gene: TRBV5-6; CDR3aa: CASSDSVSGGFYNEQFF
v_gene: TRBV30; CDR3aa: CAWSFTGGTEAFF
v_gene: TRBV15; CDR3aa: CATSRTGTVSKKLFF
v_gene: TRBV7-2; CDR3aa: CASSTPPLAGVRTDTQYF
v_gene: TRBV19; CDR3aa: CASGTSGNSYNEQFF
v_gene: TRBV28; CDR3aa: CASSTDRAGNTIYF
v_gene: TRBV18; CDR3aa: CASSPSASGKSVGEQFF
v_gene: TRBV11-2; CDR3aa: CASSLSGGRSTDTQYF
v_gene: TRBV4-1; CDR3aa: CASSQERSGRWNTEAFF
v_gene: TRBV18; CDR3aa: CASSPPGGGGVQETQYF
v_gene: TRBV11-2; CDR3aa: CASSLDDFEVPNERFF
v_gene: TRBV4-1; CDR3aa: CASSQESRANYGYTF
v_gene: TRBV14; CDR3aa: CASSQDGRAGNQPQHF